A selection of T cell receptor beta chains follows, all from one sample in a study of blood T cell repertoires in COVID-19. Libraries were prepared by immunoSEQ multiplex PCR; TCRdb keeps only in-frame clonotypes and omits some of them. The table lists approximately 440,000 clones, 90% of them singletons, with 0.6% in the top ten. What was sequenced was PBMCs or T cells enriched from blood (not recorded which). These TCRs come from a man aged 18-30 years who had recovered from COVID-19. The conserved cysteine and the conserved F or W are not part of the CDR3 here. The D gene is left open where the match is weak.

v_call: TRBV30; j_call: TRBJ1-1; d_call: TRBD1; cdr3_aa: AWSGGQITINTEAF
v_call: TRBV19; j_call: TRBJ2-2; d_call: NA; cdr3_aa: ASIRFTLALGSAGELF
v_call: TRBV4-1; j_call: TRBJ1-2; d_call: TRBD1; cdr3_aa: ASSQWDSGKFVGYT
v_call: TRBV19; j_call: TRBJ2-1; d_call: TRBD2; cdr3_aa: ASRGGFELEQF
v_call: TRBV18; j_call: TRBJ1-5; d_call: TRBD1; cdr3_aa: ASSLGTDNSNQPQH
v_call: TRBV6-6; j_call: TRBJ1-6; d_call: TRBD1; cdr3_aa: ASSVTGTANSPLH
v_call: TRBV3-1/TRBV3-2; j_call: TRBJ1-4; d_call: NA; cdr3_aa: ASSLVTPGPIEKLF
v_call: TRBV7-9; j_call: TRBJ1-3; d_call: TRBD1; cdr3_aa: ASSQPTGANTIY
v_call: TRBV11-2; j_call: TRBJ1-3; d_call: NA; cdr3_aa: ASSLEAYGNTIY
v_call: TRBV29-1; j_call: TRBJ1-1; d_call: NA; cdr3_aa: SVRQKLNTEAF
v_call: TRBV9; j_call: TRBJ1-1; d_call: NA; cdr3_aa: ASSVATGTRGVYTEAF
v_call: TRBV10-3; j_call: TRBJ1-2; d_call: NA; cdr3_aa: ATTQTVHYGYT
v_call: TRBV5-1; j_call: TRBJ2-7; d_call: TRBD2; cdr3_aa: ASSFASGTSYEQY
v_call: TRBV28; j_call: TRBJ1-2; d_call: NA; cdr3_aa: ASTLGLYGGSNYGYT
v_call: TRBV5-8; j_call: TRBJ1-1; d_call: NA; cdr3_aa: ASSSPLTGEAF
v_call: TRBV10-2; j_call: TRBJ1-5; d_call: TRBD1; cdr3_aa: ASRTGLENQPQH
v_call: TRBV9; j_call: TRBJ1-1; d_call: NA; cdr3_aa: ASSVVQGNTEAF
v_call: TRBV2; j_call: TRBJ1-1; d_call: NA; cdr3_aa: ASSEAGGVTEAF
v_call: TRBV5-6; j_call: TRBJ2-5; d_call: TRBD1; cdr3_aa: ASSLTGAQETQY
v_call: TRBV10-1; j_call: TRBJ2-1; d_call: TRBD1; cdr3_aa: ASSRGQGSPNEQF
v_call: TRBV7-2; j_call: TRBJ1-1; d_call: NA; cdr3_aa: ASSFEARITEAF